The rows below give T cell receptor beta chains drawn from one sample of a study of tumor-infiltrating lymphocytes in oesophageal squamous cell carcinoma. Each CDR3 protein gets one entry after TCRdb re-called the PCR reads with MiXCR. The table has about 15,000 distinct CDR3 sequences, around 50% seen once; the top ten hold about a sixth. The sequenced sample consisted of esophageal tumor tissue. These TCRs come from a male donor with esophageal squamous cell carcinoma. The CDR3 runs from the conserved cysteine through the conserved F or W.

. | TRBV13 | CASAWGQGNDEQYF
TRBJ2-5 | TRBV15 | CATSRGTMYETQYF
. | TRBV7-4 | CASSLVGLTQETQYF
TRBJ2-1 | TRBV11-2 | CASSLSPLAGEGEQFF
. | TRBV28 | CASSFLRAGTYEQYF
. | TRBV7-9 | CASSLLAGQETQYF
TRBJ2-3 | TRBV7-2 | CASSLDGRGVDTQYF
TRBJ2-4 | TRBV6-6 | CASSYSRSVGNIQYF
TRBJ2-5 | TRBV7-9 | CASSYPDGTRDQYF
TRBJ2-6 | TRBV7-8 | CASSLADYHSGANVLTF
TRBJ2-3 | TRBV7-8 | CASSSPAGGGDSTDTQYF
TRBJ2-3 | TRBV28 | CASSLSRLAGGIDTQYF
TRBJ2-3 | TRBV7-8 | CASTSLAGMDTQYF
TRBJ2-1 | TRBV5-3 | CASSLDIGQSSYNEQFF
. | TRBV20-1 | CSAWSGGAGEQYF
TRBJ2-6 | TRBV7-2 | CASSFYGRYSGANVLTF
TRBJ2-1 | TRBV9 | CASSAGSSYSYNEQFF
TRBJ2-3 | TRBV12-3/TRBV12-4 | CASTVTADTQYF
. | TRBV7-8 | CASSLQGTDQETQYF
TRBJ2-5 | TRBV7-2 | CASSPQTGWGETQYF
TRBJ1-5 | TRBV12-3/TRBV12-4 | CASSPRQVGQPQHF
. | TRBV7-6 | CASSLGENTEAFF
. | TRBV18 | CASSPRSSEQYF
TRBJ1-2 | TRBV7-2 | CASSFSHEANYGYNF
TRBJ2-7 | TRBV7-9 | CASSMISSNEQYF
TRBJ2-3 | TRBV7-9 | CASSTTSGRVADTQYF
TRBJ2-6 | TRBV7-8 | CASSPQPVSGANVLTF
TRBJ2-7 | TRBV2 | CASSAGGSGYEQYF
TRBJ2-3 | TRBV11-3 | CASSTRQGPDTQYF
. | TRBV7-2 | CASSRRNGATEAFF
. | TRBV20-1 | CSARDPDGPYEQYF
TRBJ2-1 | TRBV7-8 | CASSLGYSNEQFF
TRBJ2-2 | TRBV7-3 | CASSLSRGTGELFF
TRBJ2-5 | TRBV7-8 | CASSLVSGPETQYF
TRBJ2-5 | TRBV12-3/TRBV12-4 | CASSSLRETQYF
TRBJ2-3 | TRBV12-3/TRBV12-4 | CASRPGHLRSSSTDTQYF
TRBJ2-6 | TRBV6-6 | CASSYGAGIAGANVLTF
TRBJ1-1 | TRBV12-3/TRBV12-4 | CASRRQVMNTEAFF
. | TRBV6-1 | CASSEVAGALYEQYF
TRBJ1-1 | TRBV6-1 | CASSSTATEAFF
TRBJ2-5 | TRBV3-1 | CASSRSPQSQETQYF
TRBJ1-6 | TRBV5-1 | CASSFGQGARNSPLHF
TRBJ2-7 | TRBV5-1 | CASSWEYEYEQYF
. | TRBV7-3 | CASSLNGGQETQYF
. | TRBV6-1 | CASTGLAGLYNEQFF
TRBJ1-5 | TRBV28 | CASSLPGGQPQHF
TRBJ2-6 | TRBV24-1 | CATSDSTAVSGANVLTF
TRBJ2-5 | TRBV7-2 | CASSFQGRTGELYF
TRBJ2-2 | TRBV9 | CASSGSGTGYTGELFF
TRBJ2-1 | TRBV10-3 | CAISEAPGEQFF
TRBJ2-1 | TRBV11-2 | CASSLDHRGLTEQFF
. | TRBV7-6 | CASSLADGNEQYF
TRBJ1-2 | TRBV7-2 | CASSLVGYTF
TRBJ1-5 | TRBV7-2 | CASSSVGDRGRAQHF
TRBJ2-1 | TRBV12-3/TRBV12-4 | CASSLALDRGLSYNEQFF
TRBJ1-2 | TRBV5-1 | CASSLQGHHYGYTF
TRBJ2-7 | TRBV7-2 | CASSLRPGEQYF
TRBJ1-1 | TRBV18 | CASSPTRQGLPSSTEAFF
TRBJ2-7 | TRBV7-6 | CASSSGTGSSYEQYF